This TCR beta chain was sequenced in a study of regulatory T cells in long-lasting Graves disease. Study findings and constraints: The study found persistent patients shared more public clonotypes (roughly 2,800) than new patients (over 850). Graves' patients with persistent disease showed TCR diversity lower than patients newly diagnosed. Examination was confined to peripheral blood, excluding thyroid tissue. Persistent disease samples used TRBV28, TRBJ1-2 and TRBJ2-5 preferentially.

Time point indicated: persistent/refractory GD, antithyroid drugs over 5 years with positive TRAb. Making the TCR library involved RNA that had been extracted from PBMCs. V was trimmed by 4 bases and J by 4 bases, leaving 10 bases between them. Germline loops: CDR1 DFQATT, CDR2 SNEGSKA (reference sequence). This CDR3 contains 12 residues. Remarks on this clonotype: Its matching antigen is unknown.

With iRepertoire HTBI primers and Arm-PCR of CDR3 regions, TCR beta libraries were built. TCRdb reprocessed the multiplex PCR reads via MiXCR and lists one record per CDR3 protein. The profile covers more than 350,000 distinct CDR3 sequences, with around 23% appearing a single time and 13% to 15% taken by the ten largest. The clonotype comes from a female donor with Graves disease. V and J are TRBV20-1 and TRBJ2-5; D remains ambiguous. The material was peripheral blood mononuclear cells (PBMCs), obtained when the disease was refractory, from a patient treated with antithyroid drugs. The DNA for the CDR3 is TGCAGTGCTACGCTTTCGGGAGAGACCCAGTACTTC. It specifies CSATLSGETQYF.